This T cell receptor beta chain was captured in a study of Graves' ophthalmopathy and Graves' hyperthyroidism. General observations from the study: Blood also held most thyroid clonotypes expanded above 0.001 frequency. The study's model predicted ophthalmopathy progression at about 71% sensitivity and approximately 78% specificity.

Of note for this clonotype: Its antigen is currently unknown. Because the CDR3 is missing its conserved closing phenylalanine or tryptophan, this is likely a read error. The limits of the CDR3 on the DNA are not certain, so only TCRdb's listed CDR3 is given.

CDR3 regions of TCR beta were amplified from RNA transcripts. RT-PCR with HTBI primers came first, then second-round multiplex PCR. Each CDR3 protein gets one entry after TCRdb re-called the multiplex PCR reads with MiXCR. The sample comprises 500,000 to 800,000 distinct CDR3 sequences, about 40% of which are singletons, and about 3.3% rests with the top ten. Germline assignment: CDR1 SNHLY and CDR2 FYNNEI. A total of 11 residues make up the CDR3, ends included. Ophthalmopathy cases showed moderate-to-severe activity, scoring CAS ≥3 and NOSPECS ≥4, with duration under 3 months. The PBMCs were taken from roughly 10 ml of fresh peripheral blood.

The receptor comes from an adult man with Graves' ophthalmopathy. The chain employs TRBV2 and TRBJ2-7; TRBD1 reflects the table's D call only, with no check against the DNA. Material: peripheral blood. The CDR3: CASSGGTGCLL.